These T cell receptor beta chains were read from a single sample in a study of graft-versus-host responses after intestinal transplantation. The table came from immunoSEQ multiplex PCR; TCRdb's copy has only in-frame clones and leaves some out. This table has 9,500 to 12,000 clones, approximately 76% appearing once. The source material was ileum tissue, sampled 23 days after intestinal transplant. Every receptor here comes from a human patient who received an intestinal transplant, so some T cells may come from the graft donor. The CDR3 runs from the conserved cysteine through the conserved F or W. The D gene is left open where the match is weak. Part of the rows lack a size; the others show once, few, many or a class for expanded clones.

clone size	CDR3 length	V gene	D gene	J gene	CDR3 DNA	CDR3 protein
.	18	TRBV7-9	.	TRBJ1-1	TGTGCCAGCAGCCCCTTCTTGGACAGACCTCGAACGAACACTGAAGCTTTCTTT	CASSPFLDRPRTNTEAFF
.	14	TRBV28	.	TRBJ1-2	TGTGCCAGCATCATTGGGGGGCGCGACTATGGCTACACCTTC	CASIIGGRDYGYTF
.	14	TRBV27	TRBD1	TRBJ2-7	TGTGCCAGCAGAAACACAGGGGAAGGGTACGAGCAGTACTTC	CASRNTGEGYEQYF
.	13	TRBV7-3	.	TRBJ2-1	TGTGCCAGCAGCTTAGGACTGTACAATGAGCAGTTCTTC	CASSLGLYNEQFF
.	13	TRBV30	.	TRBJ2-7	TGTGCCTGGAGTGTAAGTCACCCCTACGAGCAGTACTTC	CAWSVSHPYEQYF
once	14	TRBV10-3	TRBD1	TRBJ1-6	TGTGCCATCAGCCGGGACAGGGTTGTATCACCCCTCCACTTT	CAISRDRVVSPLHF
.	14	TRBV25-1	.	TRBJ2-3	TGTGCCAGCAGTGTTGAAGCTAGCACAGATACGCAGTATTTT	CASSVEASTDTQYF
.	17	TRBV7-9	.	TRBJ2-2	TGTGCCAGCAGCTTAAACTCGCGCGGGGCCAACACCGGGGAGCTGTTTTTT	CASSLNSRGANTGELFF
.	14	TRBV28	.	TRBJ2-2	TGTGCCAGCAGTTTAGCGGCTAGCACCGGGGAGCTGTTTTTT	CASSLAASTGELFF
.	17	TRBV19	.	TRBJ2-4	TGTGCCAGTAGTATAGCCTCGGGACGGAGAGCCAAAAACATTCAGTACTTC	CASSIASGRRAKNIQYF
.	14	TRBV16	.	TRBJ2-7	TGTGCCAGCAGCCAATTAGATCGAGGGAGCGAGCAGTACTTC	CASSQLDRGSEQYF
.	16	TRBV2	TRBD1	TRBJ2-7	TGTGCCAGCAGAACTTGGGTTGGGACAGGGTTCTACGAGCAGTACTTC	CASRTWVGTGFYEQYF
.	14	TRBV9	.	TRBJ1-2	TGTGCCAGCACACCGGGACTCCCCAACTATGGCTACACCTTC	CASTPGLPNYGYTF
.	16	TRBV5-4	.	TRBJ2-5	TGTGCCAGCAGCTCAGGACGGCAGGGAGAGCGGGAGACCCAGTACTTC	CASSSGRQGERETQYF
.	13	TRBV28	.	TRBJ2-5	TGTGCCAGCAGCCGTCCGTACCAAGAGACCCAGTACTTC	CASSRPYQETQYF
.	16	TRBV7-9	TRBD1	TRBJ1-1	TGTGCCAGCAGCTTAGCGGGACAGTGGGGGAACACTGAAGCTTTCTTT	CASSLAGQWGNTEAFF
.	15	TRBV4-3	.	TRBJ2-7	TGCGCCAGCAGCCAAGAGTTACAGGGTAACTACGAGCAGTACTTC	CASSQELQGNYEQYF
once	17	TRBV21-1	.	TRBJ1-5	TGTGCCAGCAGTATGAAGGTAGCTCATTGGCATCATCAGCCCCAGCATTTT	CASSMKVAHWHHQPQHF
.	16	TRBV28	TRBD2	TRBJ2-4	TGTGCCAGCAGCCAGGGACTAGCGGGAGTCTTGAACATTCAGTACTTC	CASSQGLAGVLNIQYF
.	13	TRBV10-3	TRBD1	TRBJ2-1	TGTGCCATCCGGGACAGCCCATACAATGAGCAGTTCTTC	CAIRDSPYNEQFF
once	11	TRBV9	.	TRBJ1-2	TGTGCCAGCAGCGTACGCGGGGGCTACACCTTC	CASSVRGGYTF
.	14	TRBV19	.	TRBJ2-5	TGTGCCAGTAGCTGGAGGGCGGGACGAGAGACCCAGTACTTC	CASSWRAGRETQYF
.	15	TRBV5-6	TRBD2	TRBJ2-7	TGTGCCAGCAGCTTCGGACTAGCGGGAGGGCCCGGGGAGTACTTC	CASSFGLAGGPGEYF
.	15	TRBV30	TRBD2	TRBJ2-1	TGTGCCTGGAGTGTTAAGCTAGCGGGAGTGAATGAGCAGTTCTTC	CAWSVKLAGVNEQFF
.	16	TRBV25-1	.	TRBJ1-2	TGTGCCAGCAGTGCCCCCGCAGTGAAACGGGTCTATGGCTACACCTTC	CASSAPAVKRVYGYTF
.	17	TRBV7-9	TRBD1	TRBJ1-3	TGTGCCAGCAGGCCCCCCCCCTGGGACAGGCGGTGGTACACCATATATTTT	CASRPPPWDRRWYTIYF
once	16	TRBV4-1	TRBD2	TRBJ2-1	TGCGCCAGCAGCCACCCATCTAGCGGGAGCGCCGATGAGCAGTTCTTC	CASSHPSSGSADEQFF
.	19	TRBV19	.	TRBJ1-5	TGTGCCAGTAGTTTTCGCTCCCCCCCCTGGGGGGCCAGCAATCAGCCCCAGCATTTT	CASSFRSPPWGASNQPQHF
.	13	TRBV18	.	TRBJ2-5	TGTGCCAGCTCACAGGGGATCCAAGAGACCCAGTACTTC	CASSQGIQETQYF
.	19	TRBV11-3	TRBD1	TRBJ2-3	TGTGCCAGCAGCTCCGGGACAGGGGTTCCGGGTGGTATAACAGATACGCAGTATTTT	CASSSGTGVPGGITDTQYF
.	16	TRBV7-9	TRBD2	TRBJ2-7	TGTGCCAGCAGCAGGACTAGCGGGAAGGTCCCCTACGAGCAGTACTTC	CASSRTSGKVPYEQYF
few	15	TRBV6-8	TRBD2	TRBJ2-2	TGTGCCAGCAGTCCCCTCCCGACTAGCGCCGGGGAGCTGTTTTTT	CASSPLPTSAGELFF
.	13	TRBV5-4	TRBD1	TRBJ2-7	TGTGCCAGCAGCTTGTACAGGGGGTACGAGCAGTACTTC	CASSLYRGYEQYF
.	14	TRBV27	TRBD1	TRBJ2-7	TGTGCCAGCAGTCCGGGACAGGGGGTTTTCCAGCAGTACTTC	CASSPGQGVFQQYF
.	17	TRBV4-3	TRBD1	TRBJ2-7	TGCGCCAGCAGCCAAGCTCCAGGGGGACCCGCTCGCTACGAGCAGTACTTC	CASSQAPGGPARYEQYF
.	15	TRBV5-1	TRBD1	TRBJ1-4	TGCGCCAGCAGCTTGGCGACAGGGAAATCTGAAAAACTGTTTTTT	CASSLATGKSEKLFF
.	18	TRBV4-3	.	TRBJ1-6	TGCGCCAGCAGCCAAGTTTCGACCTCGGAGGCCTATAATTCACCCCTCCACTTT	CASSQVSTSEAYNSPLHF
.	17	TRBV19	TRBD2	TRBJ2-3	TGTGCCAGTAGTATCTTCATAGCGGGAGGGCCGGGAGATACGCAGTATTTT	CASSIFIAGGPGDTQYF
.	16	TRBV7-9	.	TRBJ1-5	TGTGCCAGCAGCTTAGCGGGGCCCTATAGCAATCAGCCCCAGCATTTT	CASSLAGPYSNQPQHF
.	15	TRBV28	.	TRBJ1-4	TGTGCCAGCAGTTTAGGGGTAGCAACTAATGAAAAACTGTTTTTT	CASSLGVATNEKLFF
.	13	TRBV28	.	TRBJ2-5	TGTGCCAGCAGTCAGACAGGACAAGAGACCCAGTACTTC	CASSQTGQETQYF
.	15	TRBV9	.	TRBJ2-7	TGTGCCAGCAGCGTATGGGGTGCCCCTTCCTACGAGCAGTACTTC	CASSVWGAPSYEQYF
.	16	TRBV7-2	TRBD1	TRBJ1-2	TGTGCCAGCAGCCAATCAGGGGACAGGGGGTTTCATGGCTACACCTTC	CASSQSGDRGFHGYTF
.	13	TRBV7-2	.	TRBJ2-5	TGTGCCAGCAGGACTAGTTTCGGTGAGACCCAGTACTTC	CASRTSFGETQYF
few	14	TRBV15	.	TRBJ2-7	TGTGCCACCAGCTCCCGGGGGGCTAGCTACGAGCAGTACTTC	CATSSRGASYEQYF
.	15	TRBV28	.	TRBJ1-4	TGTGCCAGCAGTCCCCCCTCTACAACTAATGAAAAACTGTTTTTT	CASSPPSTTNEKLFF
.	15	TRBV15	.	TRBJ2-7	TGTGCCACCAGCAGAGAGTCCGGGGATTCCTACGAGCAGTACTTC	CATSRESGDSYEQYF